The rows below give T cell receptor beta chains drawn from one sample of a study of cytomegalovirus exposure and HLA in healthy donors. TCRdb keeps only in-frame clones here, not all; method: immunoSEQ multiplex PCR. Of roughly 220,000 clones listed, around four fifths are singletons. The sample comprised PBMCs. The receptors were gathered from a man aged 50-59 years in good health and CMV-seronegative. Both conserved end residues are part of each CDR3. Fields, in order: J gene, D gene, V gene, CDR3 length, clone size, CDR3 DNA, CDR3 protein. A D gene is named only where the DNA matches it firmly. Clone size appears in some rows only: once, few, many, or a class for an expanded clone.

j_call: TRBJ1-1; d_call: NA; v_call: TRBV6-1; cdr3_length: 14; clone_size: NA; cdr3_nt: TGTGCCAGCAGTGTGGGGCCTAAAAGTTCTGAAGCTTTCTTT; cdr3_aa: CASSVGPKSSEAFF
j_call: TRBJ2-5; d_call: NA; v_call: TRBV9; cdr3_length: 14; clone_size: once; cdr3_nt: TGTGCCAGCAGCGTAGCCGAGGGAGTGGAGACCCAGTACTTC; cdr3_aa: CASSVAEGVETQYF
j_call: TRBJ2-1; d_call: NA; v_call: TRBV9; cdr3_length: 16; clone_size: NA; cdr3_nt: TGTGCCAGCAGCGTAAGAGGGCGGGATACCTACAATGAGCAGTTCTTC; cdr3_aa: CASSVRGRDTYNEQFF
j_call: TRBJ2-2; d_call: NA; v_call: TRBV5-1; cdr3_length: 15; clone_size: NA; cdr3_nt: TGCGCCAGCAGCTTGCAGGCAGGGGGGACCGGGGAGCTGTTTTTT; cdr3_aa: CASSLQAGGTGELFF
j_call: TRBJ2-7; d_call: TRBD2; v_call: TRBV6-5; cdr3_length: 15; clone_size: NA; cdr3_nt: TGTGCCAGCAGTCGTGTACTAGCGGGAGCTTACGAGCAGTACTTC; cdr3_aa: CASSRVLAGAYEQYF
j_call: TRBJ2-3; d_call: NA; v_call: TRBV11-3; cdr3_length: 14; clone_size: NA; cdr3_nt: TGTGCCAGCAGCCCCAGACTGGGGGGAGATACGCAGTATTTT; cdr3_aa: CASSPRLGGDTQYF
j_call: TRBJ2-7; d_call: TRBD1; v_call: TRBV11-2; cdr3_length: 15; clone_size: once; cdr3_nt: TGTGCCAGCAGACAACCCGGGACAGGGGACCACGAGCAGTACTTC; cdr3_aa: CASRQPGTGDHEQYF
j_call: TRBJ2-2; d_call: TRBD1; v_call: TRBV19; cdr3_length: 14; clone_size: NA; cdr3_nt: TGTGCCAGTAGCCCAGGACAGGGCGCCGGGGAGCTGTTTTTT; cdr3_aa: CASSPGQGAGELFF
j_call: TRBJ1-4; d_call: NA; v_call: TRBV15; cdr3_length: 14; clone_size: once; cdr3_nt: TGTGCCACCAGGCTTACAGGGAATGGCGAAAAACTGTTTTTT; cdr3_aa: CATRLTGNGEKLFF
j_call: TRBJ2-5; d_call: TRBD2; v_call: TRBV10-1; cdr3_length: 15; clone_size: once; cdr3_nt: TGCGCCAGCAGTGAGGGACTAGCGGGGCAAGAGACCCAGTACTTC; cdr3_aa: CASSEGLAGQETQYF
j_call: TRBJ2-7; d_call: TRBD1; v_call: TRBV2; cdr3_length: 15; clone_size: NA; cdr3_nt: TGTGCCAGCTCCCTGGGACAGGGGTCCATCTACGAGCAGTACTTC; cdr3_aa: CASSLGQGSIYEQYF
j_call: TRBJ1-5; d_call: TRBD1; v_call: TRBV2; cdr3_length: 14; clone_size: NA; cdr3_nt: TGTGCCAGCACCAGGACAGGGGGCGGGCAGCCCCAGCATTTT; cdr3_aa: CASTRTGGGQPQHF